This passage covers 28 T cell receptor beta chains from one sample sequenced in a study of OX40 agonist ivuxolimab in advanced cancers. TCRdb keeps only in-frame clones here, not all; method: immunoSEQ multiplex PCR. The sample yields fewer than 100,000 clones, about 89% seen once. Sequencing was performed on CD4+ or CD8+ T cells sorted from blood, taken in a trial of the OX40 agonist ivuxolimab. Receptors were obtained from an adult with an advanced solid tumor such as melanoma, head and neck, liver or kidney cancer.

CDR3 nucleotide sequence: TGTGCCAGCAGTTCGGGACAGGGCTTCTACGAGCAGTACTTC. It is translated as CASSSGQGFYEQYF. The V gene is TRBV27, the J gene TRBJ2-7, with 9 bases fitting TRBD1. The trim removed 4 bases at V and 3 bases at J, leaving 4 bases unmatched. Germline CDR1 reads MNHEY; CDR2 reads SMNVEV (reference sequence). The CDR3 sequence is 14 residues long.

V is TRBV5-8 and J is TRBJ2-3; no reliable D call. The V and J ends lost 2 bases and 1 base respectively, with 11 bases between them. The CDR3 runs 15 residues. The germline V gene encodes CDR1 SGHTS and CDR2 YDEGEE. The chain's CDR3 is CASSFTPWGTDTQYF. The CDR3 DNA is TGTGCCAGCAGCTTCACACCATGGGGCACAGATACGCAGTATTTT.

J is TRBJ2-3 and V is TRBV9, with a possible D match to TRBD2 (5 bases). The germline gives CDR1 SGDLS, CDR2 YYNGEE. The CDR3 runs 15 residues. Deletions cut 1 base from V and 1 base from J, with 10 bases between. CDR3 amino acids: CASSVMRAGTDTQYF. CDR3 nucleotide sequence: TGTGCCAGCAGCGTAATGCGAGCGGGCACAGATACGCAGTATTTT. Supplemented by reference TRBV9 and TRBJ2-3, the full variable domain reads DSGVTQTPKHLITATGQRVTLRCSPRSGDLSVYWYQQSLDQGLQFLIQYYNGEERAKGNILERFSAQQFPDLHSELNLSSLELGDSALYFCASSVMRAGTDTQYFGPGTRLTVL.

The V gene is TRBV27, the J gene TRBJ1-5, with a weak D call TRBD1 (5 bases). With 4 bases removed from V and 10 bases from J, the gap between germline ends came to 11 bases. This CDR3 contains 12 residues. CDR1 and CDR2 from the germline V gene are MNHEY and SMNVEV (reference sequence). Here the CDR3 DNA reads TGTGCCAGCAGTTCGGGGGGGGGACCCCAGCATTTT. It specifies CASSSGGGPQHF.

This chain uses TRBV7-8 with TRBJ1-5; weak D call: TRBD1 (5 bases). Germline CDR1 reads SGHVS; CDR2 reads FQNEAQ. This CDR3 has 14 amino acids. The V end lost 4 bases, the J end lost 2 bases, and 9 bases lay between the germline ends. Here the CDR3 reads CASSWGRGNQPQHF. The CDR3 DNA reads TGTGCCAGCAGCTGGGGCAGAGGCAATCAGCCCCAGCATTTT.

The rearrangement joins TRBV7-2 to TRBJ2-5; D gene unclear. Matching the DNA end better, TRBJ2-7 makes the J call doubtful. The germline CDR1 and CDR2 sequences are SGHTA and FQGNSA. The CDR3 loop spans 14 amino acids. CDR3 protein: CASSLGLSSYEQYF. The DNA for the CDR3 is TGTGCCAGCAGCTTAGGTCTGAGCTCCTACGAGCAGTACTTC.

CDR3 sequence reads: CASSLGGRGWDTQYF. The CDR3 DNA reads as TGTGCCAGCAGCTTAGGCGGGAGGGGATGGGATACGCAGTATTTT. The V gene is TRBV13, the J gene TRBJ2-3, with TRBD2 identical over 8 bases. V lost 0 bases, J lost 6 bases, and 5 bases stayed unmatched. The germline V gene has CDR1 PRHDT and CDR2 FYEKMQ (reference sequence). This CDR3 spans 15 amino acids.

The chain uses TRBV28 and TRBJ1-4; 8 nucleotides line up with TRBD1. V was pared by 4 bases and J by 8 bases, with 6 bases of the junction left unmatched. The CDR3 extends over 14 amino acids. CDR1 is MDHEN and CDR2 is SYDVKM in the germline V gene. CDR3 sequence: CASSSGGVGEKLFF. The CDR3 region has the DNA TGTGCCAGCAGTTCAGGGGGCGTTGGAGAAAAACTGTTTTTT. Looking up the rest from reference TRBV28 and TRBJ1-4 gives the full variable domain: DVKVTQSSRYLVKRTGEKVFLECVQDMDHENMFWYRQDPGLGLRLIYFSYDVKMKEKGDIPEGYSVSREKKERFSLILESASTNQTSMYLCASSSGGVGEKLFFGSGTQLSVL.

The rearrangement links TRBV6-1 to TRBJ2-1; D possibly corresponds to TRBD1 (7 bases). The CDR3 has 15 amino acids. Germline loops: CDR1 MNHNS, CDR2 SASEGT. V gave up 2 bases and J gave up 7 bases, with 15 bases separating them. CDR3 DNA sequence: TGTGCCAGCAGTGAAAGGGGGCGGGATAGGAATGAGCAGTTCTTC. It encodes CASSERGRDRNEQFF.

As to this clone: This sample includes further DNA sequences coding for the same CDR3. The rearrangement links TRBV19 to TRBJ1-5; D is unresolved. Germline-derived CDR1 and CDR2 are LNHDA and SQIVND (reference sequence). CDR3 length: 12 amino acids. The V gene lost 1 base and the J gene lost 4 bases, with 2 bases spanning the gap. The CDR3 protein is CASSIGNQPQHF. Here the CDR3 DNA reads TGTGCCAGTAGTATAGGGAATCAGCCCCAGCATTTT. The full variable domain, its missing parts supplied by reference TRBV19 and TRBJ1-5, is DGGITQSPKYLFRKEGQNVTLSCEQNLNHDAMYWYRQDPGQGLRLIYYSQIVNDFQKGDIAEGYSVSREKKESFPLTVTSAQKNPTAFYLCASSIGNQPQHFGDGTRLSIL.

This chain links TRBV5-5 with TRBJ1-3, with D perhaps TRBD1 (5 bases). The CDR3 has 15 residues. Germline assignment: CDR1 SGHKS and CDR2 YYEKEE (reference sequence). The V and J ends lost 4 bases and 4 bases respectively, with 15 bases between them. The CDR3 DNA reads as TGTGCCAGCAGCCTCTCAGGAGGGACCGGAAACACCATATATTTT. It encodes CASSLSGGTGNTIYF.

The chain is built from TRBV23-1 and TRBJ2-7; 10 positions agree with TRBD2. TRBV23-1 carries the ORF label, with uncertain function. The V segment lost 10 bases and the J segment 3 bases; nucleotides outside the gene matches: 3. This CDR3 spans 12 amino acids. Here the CDR3 DNA reads TGCGCCAACAGCGGGAGGGTCTACGAGCAGTACTTC. It codes for CANSGRVYEQYF.

CDR3 sequence: CASSKGDLAKNIQYF. As DNA, the CDR3 is TGTGCCAGCAGCAAAGGGGACCTAGCCAAAAACATTCAGTACTTC. The chain combines TRBV4-2 with TRBJ2-4; the D call may be TRBD1 or TRBD2 (5 bases each). The CDR3 spans 15 residues. V was trimmed by 5 bases and J by 0 bases, leaving 11 bases between them. Per the germline V gene, CDR1 is LGHNA and CDR2 is YNFKEQ.

The rearrangement links TRBV10-3 to TRBJ2-3; D ambiguous. Germline CDR1 ENHRY, CDR2 SYGVKD. The CDR3 length is 11 residues. Trimming removed 8 bases from V and 1 base from J, with 4 bases in between. This CDR3 reads CAIRGTDTQYF. CDR3 sequence (DNA): TGTGCCATCCGGGGCACAGATACGCAGTATTTT.

This clone has more than one count but fewer than ten. The chain combines TRBV11-2 with TRBJ2-1, with D possibly being TRBD1 or TRBD2 (6 bases each). Germline CDR1 reads SGHAT; CDR2 reads FQNNGV. The length of the CDR3 is 12 residues. V was cut by 5 bases and J by 12 bases, with 14 bases left in between. CDR3 DNA: TGTGCCAGCAGCCCGGGGGTGACAGGGCAGTTCTTC. This encodes CASSPGVTGQFF.

The gene calls are TRBV7-9 and TRBJ1-1; D not certain. Trimming pared 5 bases from V and 0 bases from J, leaving 16 bases between. This CDR3 region has 16 residues. CDR1 and CDR2 (germline): SEHNR, FQNEAQ (reference sequence). The CDR3 DNA sequence: TGTGCCAGCAGCCCCCTCGTGGGCAGCATGAACACTGAAGCTTTCTTT. Translated, it gives CASSPLVGSMNTEAFF.

The CDR3 sequence is CASSELAGTTDTQYF. DNA for the CDR3: TGTGCCAGCAGTGAACTAGCGGGAACCACAGATACGCAGTATTTT. The chain recombines TRBV2 with TRBJ2-3, with 9 bases fitting TRBD2. Germline CDR1 and CDR2: SNHLY and FYNNEI. The trim removed 2 bases at V and 2 bases at J, leaving 2 bases unmatched. The CDR3 is made up of 15 amino acids.

The chain couples TRBV11-2 to TRBJ2-1; D call uncertain. The V end lost 2 bases, the J end lost 0 bases, and 5 bases lay between the germline ends. Germline CDR1 SGHAT, CDR2 FQNNGV. The CDR3 totals 14 residues. The CDR3 nucleotides are TGTGCCAGCAGCTTATTAAGCTCCTACAATGAGCAGTTCTTC. It translates to CASSLLSSYNEQFF.

This chain connects TRBV4-1 to TRBJ1-1; tentatively, D is TRBD1 (6 bases). The V and J ends lost 7 bases and 4 bases respectively, with 10 bases between them. The CDR3 sequence is 12 residues long. Germline V lookup: CDR1 MGHRA, CDR2 YSYEKL. CDR3 protein: CASKRGGTEAFF. The CDR3 DNA follows: TGCGCCAGCAAAAGGGGGGGCACTGAAGCTTTCTTT.

J is TRBJ1-5 and V is TRBV5-5; no firm D call. V gave up 0 bases and J gave up 6 bases, with 7 bases separating them. Germline loops: CDR1 SGHKS, CDR2 YYEKEE (reference sequence). The CDR3 is 13 amino acids. CDR3 sequence: CASSLEVGQPQHF. The DNA of the CDR3 is TGTGCCAGCAGCTTGGAGGTGGGTCAGCCCCAGCATTTT.

This chain uses TRBV11-3 with TRBJ2-7; a possible D gene is TRBD2 (6 bases). Trimming took 6 bases from V and 3 from J, leaving 18 bases between them. There are 15 residues in the CDR3. CDR1 SGHNT and CDR2 YENEEA come from the germline V gene. CDR3 sequence reads: CASSISRRGSYEQYF. CDR3 DNA: TGTGCCAGCAGTATATCTCGGCGGGGAAGCTACGAGCAGTACTTC.

The gene calls are TRBV21-1 and TRBJ2-2; whether TRBD2, the table's D call, matches the DNA was not checked. TRBV21-1 is a pseudogene segment. The CDR3 sequence is 15 residues long. The CDR3: CASTTGGPLSGELFF. CDR3 nucleotide sequence: TGTGCCAGCACCACGGGAGGGCCGCTTTCCGGGGAGCTGTTTTTT.

The J gene is TRBJ2-3, the V gene TRBV11-2; D may be TRBD1 or TRBD2 (5 bases each). From germline, CDR1 is SGHAT and CDR2 FQNNGV. The length of the CDR3 is 13 residues. Trimming removed 2 bases at V and 6 bases at J, with 9 bases between. The CDR3 DNA reads as TGTGCCAGCAGCTTAATGGGGGTCGATACGCAGTATTTT. It is translated as CASSLMGVDTQYF.

This chain links TRBV7-9 with TRBJ1-1; the D is unclear. Trimming removed 1 base at V and 8 bases at J, with 11 bases between. Germline V lookup: CDR1 SEHNR, CDR2 FQNEAQ (reference sequence). This CDR3 has 13 amino acids. In DNA form, the CDR3 reads TGTGCCAGCAGCTTAGGCGCGCTGGGGGAAGCTTTCTTT. Encoded protein: CASSLGALGEAFF.

This chain uses TRBV4-2 with TRBJ1-2; D not resolved. V was clipped by 1 base and J by 3 bases, with 6 bases between them. The CDR3 runs to 13 residues. The germline V gene encodes CDR1 LGHNA and CDR2 YNFKEQ. The CDR3 reads CASSQGEDYGYTF. CDR3 sequence (DNA): TGTGCCAGCAGCCAAGGAGAGGACTATGGCTACACCTTC.

The V gene is TRBV15, the J gene TRBJ2-3; D perhaps matches TRBD1 (5 bases). This CDR3 is 16 amino acids long. Germline loops: CDR1 LNHNV, CDR2 YYDKDF (reference sequence). Trimming stripped 0 bases from V and 6 bases from J, with 16 bases between. This chain's CDR3 is CATSRDRNRFIDTQYF. CDR3 coding DNA: TGTGCCACCAGCAGAGATCGAAACAGGTTCATCGATACGCAGTATTTT. Supplemented by reference TRBV15 and TRBJ2-3, the full variable domain reads DAMVIQNPRYQVTQFGKPVTLSCSQTLNHNVMYWYQQKSSQAPKLLFHYYDKDFNNEADTPDNFQSRRPNTSFCFLDIRSPGLGDTAMYLCATSRDRNRFIDTQYFGPGTRLTVL.

The rearrangement links TRBV18 to TRBJ2-7; 9 nucleotides agree with TRBD1. The CDR3 is 15 amino acids. In germline, CDR1 is KGHSH, CDR2 LQKENI. The J segment lost 2 bases and the V segment lost 3 bases, leaving 5 bases of the junction unmatched. The CDR3 DNA reads as TGTGCCAGCTCACCGGGCACAGGGGGCACCTACGAGCAGTACTTC. This encodes CASSPGTGGTYEQYF. The entire variable domain, with the rest obtained from reference TRBV18 and TRBJ2-7, is as follows: NAGVMQNPRHLVRRRGQEARLRCSPMKGHSHVYWYRQLPEEGLKFMVYLQKENIIDESGMPKERFSAEFPKEGPSILRIQQVVRGDSAAYFCASSPGTGGTYEQYFGPGTRLTVT.

This chain links TRBV6-4 with TRBJ2-1; TRBD2 matches 10 bases. The junction had 1 base not matched to a gene; V was cut back by 2 bases and J by 3 bases. The length of the CDR3 is 15 residues. The V gene's germline CDR1 is MRHNA and CDR2 SNTAGT. The CDR3 bases are TGTGCCAGCAGTGACAGACTAGCGGGCTACAATGAGCAGTTCTTC. Its translation: CASSDRLAGYNEQFF.